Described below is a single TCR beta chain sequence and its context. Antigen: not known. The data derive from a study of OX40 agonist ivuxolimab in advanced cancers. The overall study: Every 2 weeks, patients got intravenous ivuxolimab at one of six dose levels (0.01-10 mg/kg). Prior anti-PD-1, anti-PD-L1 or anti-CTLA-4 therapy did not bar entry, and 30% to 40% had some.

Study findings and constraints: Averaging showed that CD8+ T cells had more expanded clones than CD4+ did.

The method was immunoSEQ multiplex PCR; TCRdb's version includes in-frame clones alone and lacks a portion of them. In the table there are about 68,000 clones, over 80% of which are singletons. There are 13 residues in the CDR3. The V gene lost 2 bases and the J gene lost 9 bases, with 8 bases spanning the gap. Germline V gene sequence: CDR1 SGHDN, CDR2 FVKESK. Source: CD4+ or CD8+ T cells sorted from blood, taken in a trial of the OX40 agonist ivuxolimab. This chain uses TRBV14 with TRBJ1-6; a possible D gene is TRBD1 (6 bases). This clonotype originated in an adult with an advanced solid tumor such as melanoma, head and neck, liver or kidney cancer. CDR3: CASSQSGVSPLHF. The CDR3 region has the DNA TGTGCCAGCAGCCAATCAGGGGTTTCACCCCTCCACTTT.